The clone carrying this T cell receptor (beta chain) has a count of ten or more. The germline gives CDR1 SGHKS, CDR2 YYEKEE (reference sequence). This CDR3 comprises 15 residues. V dropped 2 bases and J dropped 4 bases, with 12 bases sitting between them. The source of the sample is a study of Graves' ophthalmopathy and Graves' hyperthyroidism. Scientists amplified the TCR beta CDR3 regions from RNA transcripts. HTBI-primed first-round RT-PCR preceded second-round multiplex PCR. TCRdb passed the multiplex PCR reads through MiXCR, listing each CDR3 protein once. The repertoire includes 57,000 or so distinct CDR3 sequences, less than 55% of them detected once, and over 4% sits in the top ten.

The specimen was peripheral blood. The sequence came from an adult woman with Graves' ophthalmopathy. The chain recombines TRBV5-5 with TRBJ1-4, with D uncertain. The CDR3 loop reads CASSFLGNSNEKLFF. Written as DNA, the CDR3 is TGTGCCAGCAGCTTCTTGGGGAACAGTAATGAAAAACTGTTTTTT.